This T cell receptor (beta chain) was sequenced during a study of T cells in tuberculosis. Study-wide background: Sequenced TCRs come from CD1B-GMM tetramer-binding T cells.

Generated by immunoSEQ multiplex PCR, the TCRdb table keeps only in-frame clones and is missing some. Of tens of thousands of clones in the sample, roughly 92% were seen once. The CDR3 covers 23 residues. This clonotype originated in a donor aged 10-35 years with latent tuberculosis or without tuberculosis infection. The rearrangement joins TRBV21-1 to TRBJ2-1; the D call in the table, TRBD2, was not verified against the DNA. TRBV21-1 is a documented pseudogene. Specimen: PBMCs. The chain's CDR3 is CASSKEGNPLAGGPNGAYNEQFF. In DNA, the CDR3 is TGTGCCAGCAGCAAAGAAGGAAACCCACTAGCGGGAGGGCCTAATGGAGCCTACAATGAGCAGTTCTTC.